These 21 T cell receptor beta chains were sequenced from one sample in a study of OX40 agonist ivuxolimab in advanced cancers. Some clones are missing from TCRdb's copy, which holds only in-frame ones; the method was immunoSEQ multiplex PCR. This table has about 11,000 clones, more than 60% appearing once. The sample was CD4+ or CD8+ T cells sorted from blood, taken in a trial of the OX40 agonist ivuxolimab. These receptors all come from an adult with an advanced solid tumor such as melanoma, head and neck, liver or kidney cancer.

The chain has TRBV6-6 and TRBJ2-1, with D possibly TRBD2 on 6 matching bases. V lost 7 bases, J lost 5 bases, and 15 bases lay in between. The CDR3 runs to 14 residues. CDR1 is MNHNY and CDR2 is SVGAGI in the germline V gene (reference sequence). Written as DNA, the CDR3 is TGTGCCAGCACCCACCGACTAGGAAACAATGAGCAGTTCTTC. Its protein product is CASTHRLGNNEQFF.

The CDR3 loop reads CASSQGLPSGVNTGELFF. DNA for the CDR3: TGCGCCAGCAGCCAAGGTTTGCCTAGCGGGGTTAACACCGGGGAGCTGTTTTTT. This chain links TRBV4-1 with TRBJ2-2; 9 nucleotides agree with TRBD2. The J segment lost 2 bases and the V segment lost 1 base, leaving 8 bases of the junction unmatched. The CDR3 is 18 residues long. The V gene's germline CDR1 is MGHRA and CDR2 YSYEKL.

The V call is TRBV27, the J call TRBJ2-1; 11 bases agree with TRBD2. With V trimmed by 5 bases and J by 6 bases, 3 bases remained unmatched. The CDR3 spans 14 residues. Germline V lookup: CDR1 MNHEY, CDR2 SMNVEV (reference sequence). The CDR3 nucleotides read TGTGCCAGCAGTCTAGCGGGAGGTGCCAATGAGCAGTTCTTC. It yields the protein CASSLAGGANEQFF.

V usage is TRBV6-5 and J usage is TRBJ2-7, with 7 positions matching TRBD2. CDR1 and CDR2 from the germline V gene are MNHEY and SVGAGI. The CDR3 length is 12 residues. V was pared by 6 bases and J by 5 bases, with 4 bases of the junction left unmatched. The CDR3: CASRGGGNEQYF. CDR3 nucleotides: TGTGCCAGCAGGGGGGGAGGGAACGAGCAGTACTTC.

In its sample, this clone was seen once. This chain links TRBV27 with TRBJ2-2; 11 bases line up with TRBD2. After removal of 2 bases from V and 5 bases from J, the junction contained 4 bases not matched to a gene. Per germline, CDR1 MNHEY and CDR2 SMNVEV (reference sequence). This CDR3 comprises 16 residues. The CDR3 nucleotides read TGTGCCAGCAGTTTAAGCTTAGCGGGGGGGACCGGGGAGCTGTTTTTT. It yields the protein CASSLSLAGGTGELFF.

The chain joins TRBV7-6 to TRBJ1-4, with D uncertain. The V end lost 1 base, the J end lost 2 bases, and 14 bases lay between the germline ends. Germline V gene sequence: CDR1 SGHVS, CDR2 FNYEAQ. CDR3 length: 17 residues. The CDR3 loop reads CASSLDVTWQTNEKLFF. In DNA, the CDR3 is TGTGCCAGCAGCTTAGATGTAACCTGGCAGACTAATGAAAAACTGTTTTTT.

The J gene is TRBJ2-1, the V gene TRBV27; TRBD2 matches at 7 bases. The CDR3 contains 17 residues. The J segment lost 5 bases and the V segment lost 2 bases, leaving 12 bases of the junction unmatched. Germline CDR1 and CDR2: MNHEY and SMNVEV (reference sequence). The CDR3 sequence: CASSLGAGEVSHNEQFF. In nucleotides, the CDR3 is TGTGCCAGCAGTTTAGGGGCGGGAGAGGTGTCCCACAATGAGCAGTTCTTC.

In DNA form, the CDR3 reads TGTGCCAGTAGTATGTTATCCACAGATACGCAGTATTTT. As protein: CASSMLSTDTQYF. The chain is built from TRBV19 and TRBJ2-3, with D unresolved. Germline values: CDR1 LNHDA, CDR2 SQIVND (reference sequence). With 3 bases removed from V and 2 bases from J, the gap between germline ends came to 6 bases. The CDR3 covers 13 residues.

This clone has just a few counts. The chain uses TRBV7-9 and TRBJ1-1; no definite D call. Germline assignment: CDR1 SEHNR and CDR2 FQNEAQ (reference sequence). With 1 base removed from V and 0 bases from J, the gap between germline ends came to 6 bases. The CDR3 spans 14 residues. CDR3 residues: CASSLGVMNTEAFF. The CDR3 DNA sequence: TGTGCCAGCAGCTTAGGGGTGATGAACACTGAAGCTTTCTTT. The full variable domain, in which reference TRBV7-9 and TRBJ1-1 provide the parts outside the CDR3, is DTGVSQNPRHKITKRGQNVTFRCDPISEHNRLYWYRQTLGQGPEFLTYFQNEAQLEKSRLLSDRFSAERPKGSFSTLEIQRTEQGDSAMYLCASSLGVMNTEAFFGQGTRLTVV.

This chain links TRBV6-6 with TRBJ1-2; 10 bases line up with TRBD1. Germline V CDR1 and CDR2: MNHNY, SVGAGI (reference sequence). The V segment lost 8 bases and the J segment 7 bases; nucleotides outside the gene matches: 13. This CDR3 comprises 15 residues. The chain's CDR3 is CASSGTGDQVGGYTF. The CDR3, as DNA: TGTGCCAGCTCCGGGACAGGGGATCAGGTTGGTGGCTACACCTTC.

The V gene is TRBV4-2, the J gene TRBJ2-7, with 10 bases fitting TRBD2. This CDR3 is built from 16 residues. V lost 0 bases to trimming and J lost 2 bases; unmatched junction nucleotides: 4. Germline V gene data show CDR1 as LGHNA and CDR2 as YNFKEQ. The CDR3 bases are TGTGCCAGCAGCCAAGAGTCAGCGGGAGGGCCCTACGAGCAGTACTTC. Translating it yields CASSQESAGGPYEQYF.

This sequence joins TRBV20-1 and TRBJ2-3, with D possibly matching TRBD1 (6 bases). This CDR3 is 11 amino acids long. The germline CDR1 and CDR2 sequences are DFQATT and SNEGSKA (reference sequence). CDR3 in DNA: TGCAGCGTTGAGACAGGAGATACGCAGTATTTT. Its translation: CSVETGDTQYF.

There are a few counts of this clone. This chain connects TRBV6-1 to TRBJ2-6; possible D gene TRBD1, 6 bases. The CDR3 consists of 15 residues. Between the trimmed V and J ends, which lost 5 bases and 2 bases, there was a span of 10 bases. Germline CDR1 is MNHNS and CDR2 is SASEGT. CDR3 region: CASSPTGTGANVLTF. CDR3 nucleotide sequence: TGTGCCAGCAGTCCCACAGGGACTGGGGCCAACGTCCTGACTTTC.

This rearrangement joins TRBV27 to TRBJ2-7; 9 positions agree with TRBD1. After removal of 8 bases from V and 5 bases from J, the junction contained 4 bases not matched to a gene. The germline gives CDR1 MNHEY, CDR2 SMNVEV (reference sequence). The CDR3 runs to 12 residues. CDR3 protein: CASEDRGNEQYF. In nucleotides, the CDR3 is TGTGCCAGCGAGGACAGGGGCAACGAGCAGTACTTC.

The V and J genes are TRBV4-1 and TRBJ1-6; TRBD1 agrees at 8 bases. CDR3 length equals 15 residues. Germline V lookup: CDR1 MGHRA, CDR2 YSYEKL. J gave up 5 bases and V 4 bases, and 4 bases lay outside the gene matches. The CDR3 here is CASSPRDRNNSPLHF. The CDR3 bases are TGCGCCAGCAGCCCGCGGGACAGGAATAATTCACCCCTCCACTTT.

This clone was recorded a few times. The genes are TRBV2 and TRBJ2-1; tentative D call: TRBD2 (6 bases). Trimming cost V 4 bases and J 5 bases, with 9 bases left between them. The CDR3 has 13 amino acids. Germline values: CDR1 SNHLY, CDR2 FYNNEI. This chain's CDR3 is CASSGWRDNEQFF. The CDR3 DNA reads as TGTGCCAGCAGTGGATGGAGGGACAATGAGCAGTTCTTC.

CDR3 nucleotides: TGTGCCAGCAGCCCCAATCTGGGGCAGGGGGCCGACGAGCAGTACTTC. Translating gives CASSPNLGQGADEQYF. The chain combines TRBV4-2 with TRBJ2-7; 8 nucleotides align to TRBD1. Trimming at V came to 4 bases and at J to 5 bases, leaving 13 bases not matched to a gene. Germline CDR1 is LGHNA and CDR2 is YNFKEQ. This CDR3 is 16 amino acids long.

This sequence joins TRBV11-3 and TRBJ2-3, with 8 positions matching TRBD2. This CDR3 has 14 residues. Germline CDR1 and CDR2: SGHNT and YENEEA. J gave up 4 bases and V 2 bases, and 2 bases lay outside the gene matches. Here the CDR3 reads CASSLSGRPDTQYF. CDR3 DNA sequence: TGTGCCAGCAGCTTAAGCGGGAGACCAGATACGCAGTATTTT.

The CDR3 loop is CSGQPQHF. The DNA for the CDR3 is TGCTCAGGACAGCCCCAGCATTTT. V is TRBV5-1 and J is TRBJ1-5; D gene ambiguous. Germline V gene data show CDR1 as SGHRS and CDR2 as YFSETQ. This CDR3 region has 8 residues.

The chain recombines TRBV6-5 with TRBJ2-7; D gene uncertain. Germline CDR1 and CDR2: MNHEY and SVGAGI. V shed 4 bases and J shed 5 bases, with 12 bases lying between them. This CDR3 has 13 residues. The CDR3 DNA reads TGTGCCAGCAGTTTAAAGGCCCAGCACGAGCAGTACTTC. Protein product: CASSLKAQHEQYF.

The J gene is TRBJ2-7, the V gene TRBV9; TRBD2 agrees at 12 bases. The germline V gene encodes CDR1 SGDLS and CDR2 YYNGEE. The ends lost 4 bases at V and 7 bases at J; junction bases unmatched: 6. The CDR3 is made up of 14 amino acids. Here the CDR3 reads CASSLAGGPSEQYF. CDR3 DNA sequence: TGTGCCAGCAGCCTAGCGGGGGGGCCGAGTGAGCAGTACTTC.